This is a list of T cell receptor beta chains from one sample in a study of T cells after yellow fever vaccination. TCRdb analysed the 5' RACE reads with MiXCR anew, one entry per CDR3 protein. This repertoire shows about 350,000 distinct CDR3 sequences, less than 9.5% found once; its top ten account for approximately 15%. The sequenced sample was PBMCs, obtained approximately 47 days after the first yellow fever vaccination. These receptors came from a man in his late teens or twenties who received the YFV17D yellow fever vaccine. Both conserved end residues are part of each CDR3. A D gene is named only where the DNA matches it firmly. Clone sizes are given selectively: once, few, many, or a class where the clone is expanded.

V gene	D gene	clone size	J gene	CDR3 DNA	CDR3 protein
TRBV14	-	few	TRBJ1-3	TGTGCCAGCAGCAAAGTTAACTCTGGAAACACCATATATTTT	CASSKVNSGNTIYF
TRBV2	-	few	TRBJ2-5	TGTGCCAGCCAACCACTGACCGAGACCCAGTACTTC	CASQPLTETQYF
TRBV20-1	TRBD1	many	TRBJ1-1	TGCAGTGCTAGAGATGGGGAAACAGGGGACACTGAAGCTTTCTTT	CSARDGETGDTEAFF
TRBV7-9	-	few	TRBJ1-4	TGTGCCAGCAGCCTAGGACAGTTTAATGAAAAACTGTTTTTT	CASSLGQFNEKLFF
TRBV5-4	-	-	TRBJ2-1	TGTGCCAGCAGCAAACCATTGCAGGGGAATGAGCAGTTCTTC	CASSKPLQGNEQFF
TRBV20-1	TRBD2	many	TRBJ2-1	TGCAGTGCTAGATTTAGCGGGGGGGCTTATGAGCAGTTCTTC	CSARFSGGAYEQFF
TRBV25-1	TRBD1	once	TRBJ2-5	TGTGCCAGCAGTGCCGAACAGGGGCCGGGGGAGACCCAGTACTTC	CASSAEQGPGETQYF
TRBV24-1	TRBD2	-	TRBJ2-3	TGTGCCACCAGTGACCCTGGCGGGAGGCCAGATACGCAGTATTTT	CATSDPGGRPDTQYF
TRBV5-4	-	-	TRBJ2-3	TGTGCCAGCAGCTTGAAAATAGCGCGCACAGATACGCAGTATTTT	CASSLKIARTDTQYF
TRBV10-3	TRBD1	few	TRBJ2-5	TGTGCCATCAACATGGACAGGGGTGAGACCCAGTACTTC	CAINMDRGETQYF
TRBV4-3	TRBD1	-	TRBJ2-7	TGCGCCAGCAGCCAAGACTCGACAGGGGGTATGTACGAGCAGTACTTC	CASSQDSTGGMYEQYF
TRBV10-3	TRBD2	-	TRBJ2-1	TGTGCCATCAGTCTACTAGCGGGGGAGAGCTCCTACAATGAGCAGTTCTTC	CAISLLAGESSYNEQFF
TRBV20-1	-	-	TRBJ1-2	TGCAGTGCCGTTGGGTCTTACTATGGCTACACCTTC	CSAVGSYYGYTF
TRBV7-2	-	few	TRBJ2-4	TGTGCCAGCAGCCTATCAGGGGTAGTGAACATTCAGTACTTC	CASSLSGVVNIQYF